The clone carrying this T cell receptor beta chain was counted only a few times. Data came from immunoSEQ multiplex PCR; TCRdb stores just in-frame clones and leaves some out. The sample yields hundreds of thousands of clones, around 90% seen once. The data were taken from a study of blood T cell repertoires in COVID-19. Across the study: Acute and convalescent COVID-19 samples came from the United States, Italy and Spain.

The CDR3 has 15 residues. V lost 3 bases and J lost 9; bases outside the gene matches: 11. Germline CDR1 reads SGHAT; CDR2 reads FQDESV (reference sequence). V gene TRBV11-1 combines with J gene TRBJ2-1, with 7 bases that match TRBD2. The receptor comes from a man younger than 40 who had recovered from COVID-19. Sequenced: PBMCs or T cells enriched from blood (not recorded which). CDR3 DNA: TGTGCCAGCAGCTTCAGCGGGACGGGCCGGGGTGAGCAGTTCTTC. The encoded protein is CASSFSGTGRGEQFF. Variable domain in full (rest from reference TRBV11-1 and TRBJ2-1): EAEVAQSPRYKITEKSQAVAFWCDPISGHATLYWYRQILGQGPELLVQFQDESVVDDSQLPKDRFSAERLKGVDSTLKIQPAELGDSAMYLCASSFSGTGRGEQFFGPGTRLTVL.